The subject of this entry is one T cell receptor beta chain. This sample is part of a study of control samples from healthy donors and cancer patients. Produced via immunoSEQ multiplex PCR; TCRdb's table is partial and in-frame only. Of under 140,000 clones in the sample, over 75% were seen once. The V gene's germline CDR1 is KGHSH and CDR2 LQKENI. The CDR3 runs 17 residues. Trimming at V came to 4 bases and at J to 0 bases, leaving 9 bases not matched to a gene. The receptor comes from an older woman with lung cancer. The sequenced sample consisted of PBMCs. The rearrangement joins TRBV18 to TRBJ1-5; 7 bases are a match to TRBD1. The CDR3 nucleotides read TGTGCCAGCTCACGAGGCCGGGACAGCGATAGCAATCAGCCCCAGCATTTT. Its protein is CASSRGRDSDSNQPQHF.